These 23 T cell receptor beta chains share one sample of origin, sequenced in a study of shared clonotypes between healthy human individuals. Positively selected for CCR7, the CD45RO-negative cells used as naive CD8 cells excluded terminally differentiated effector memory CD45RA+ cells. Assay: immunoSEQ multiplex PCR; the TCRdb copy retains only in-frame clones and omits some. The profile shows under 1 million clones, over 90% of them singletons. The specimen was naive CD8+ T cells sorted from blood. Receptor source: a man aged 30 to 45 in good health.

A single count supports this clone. The DNA of the CDR3 is TGTGCCAGCAGCGCCCTGGGACCGGGGGATGAGCAGTTCTTC. It encodes CASSALGPGDEQFF. The rearrangement joins TRBV7-3 to TRBJ2-1; possibly TRBD2 for D (6 bases). CDR1 and CDR2 from the germline V gene are SGHTA and FQGTGA. V lost 5 bases, J lost 8 bases, and 16 bases lay in between. This CDR3 comprises 14 residues.

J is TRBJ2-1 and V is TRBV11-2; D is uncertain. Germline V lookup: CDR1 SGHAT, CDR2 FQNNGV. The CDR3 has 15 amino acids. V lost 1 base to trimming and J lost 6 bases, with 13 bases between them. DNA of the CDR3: TGTGCCAGCAGCTTAGCTAACAGTTTGTTCAATGAGCAGTTCTTC. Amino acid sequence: CASSLANSLFNEQFF.

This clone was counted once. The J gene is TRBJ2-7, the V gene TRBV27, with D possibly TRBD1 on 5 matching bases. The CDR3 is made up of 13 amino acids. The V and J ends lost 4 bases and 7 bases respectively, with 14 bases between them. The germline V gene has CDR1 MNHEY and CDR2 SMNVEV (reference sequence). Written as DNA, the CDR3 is TGTGCCAGCAGTTACGTCAGGGTCGGGGAGCAGTACTTC. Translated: CASSYVRVGEQYF.

The CDR3: CSGARLNTEAFF. DNA for the CDR3: TGCAGCGGAGCAAGATTGAACACTGAAGCTTTCTTT. The chain links TRBV29-1 to TRBJ1-1; D unresolved. The V gene lost 7 bases and the J gene lost 0 bases, with 9 bases spanning the gap. CDR3 size: 12 residues. The germline V gene has CDR1 SQVTM and CDR2 ANQGSEA.

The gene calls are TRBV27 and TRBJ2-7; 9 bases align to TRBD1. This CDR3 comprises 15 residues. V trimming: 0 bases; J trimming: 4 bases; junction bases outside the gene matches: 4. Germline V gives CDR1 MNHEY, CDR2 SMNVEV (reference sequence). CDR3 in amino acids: CASSLSGQGEYEQYF. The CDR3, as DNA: TGTGCCAGCAGTTTATCGGGACAGGGAGAGTACGAGCAGTACTTC.

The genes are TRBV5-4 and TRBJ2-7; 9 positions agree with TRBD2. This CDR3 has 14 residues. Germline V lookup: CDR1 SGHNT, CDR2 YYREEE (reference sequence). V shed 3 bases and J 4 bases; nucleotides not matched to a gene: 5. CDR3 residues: CASSSLAGEYEQYF. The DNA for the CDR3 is TGTGCCAGCAGCTCCTTAGCGGGAGAGTACGAGCAGTACTTC.

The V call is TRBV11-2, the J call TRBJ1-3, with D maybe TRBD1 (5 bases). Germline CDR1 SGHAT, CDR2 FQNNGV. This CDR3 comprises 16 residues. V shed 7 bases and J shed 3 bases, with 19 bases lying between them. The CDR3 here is CASTNNRPFGGNTIYF. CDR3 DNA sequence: TGTGCCAGCACCAATAACAGGCCCTTCGGTGGAAACACCATATATTTT.

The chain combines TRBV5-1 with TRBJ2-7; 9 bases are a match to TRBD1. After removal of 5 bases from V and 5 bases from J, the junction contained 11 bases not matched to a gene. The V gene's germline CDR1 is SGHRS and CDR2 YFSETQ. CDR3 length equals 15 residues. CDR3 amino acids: CASRVINRGLDEQYF. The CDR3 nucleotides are TGCGCCAGCAGGGTAATCAACAGGGGGCTCGACGAGCAGTACTTC.

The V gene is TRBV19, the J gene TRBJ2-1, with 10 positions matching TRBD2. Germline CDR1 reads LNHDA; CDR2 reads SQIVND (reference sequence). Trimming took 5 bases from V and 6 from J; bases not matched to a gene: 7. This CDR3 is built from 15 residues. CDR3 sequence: CASSASGRGTNEQFF. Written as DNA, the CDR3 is TGTGCCAGTAGTGCTAGCGGGAGAGGGACCAATGAGCAGTTCTTC.

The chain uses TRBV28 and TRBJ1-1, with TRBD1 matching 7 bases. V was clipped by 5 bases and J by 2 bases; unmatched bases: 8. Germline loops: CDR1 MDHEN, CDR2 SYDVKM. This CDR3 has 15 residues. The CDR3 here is CASSHPDRTNTEAFF. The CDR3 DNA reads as TGTGCCAGCAGTCACCCGGACAGGACCAACACTGAAGCTTTCTTT. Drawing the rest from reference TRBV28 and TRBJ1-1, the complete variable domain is DVKVTQSSRYLVKRTGEKVFLECVQDMDHENMFWYRQDPGLGLRLIYFSYDVKMKEKGDIPEGYSVSREKKERFSLILESASTNQTSMYLCASSHPDRTNTEAFFGQGTRLTVV.

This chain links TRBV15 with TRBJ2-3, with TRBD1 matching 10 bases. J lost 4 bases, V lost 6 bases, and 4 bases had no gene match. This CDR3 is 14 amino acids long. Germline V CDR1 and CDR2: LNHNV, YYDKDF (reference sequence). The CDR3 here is CATRWDRGSDTQYF. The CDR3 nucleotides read TGTGCCACCAGGTGGGACAGGGGCTCAGATACGCAGTATTTT. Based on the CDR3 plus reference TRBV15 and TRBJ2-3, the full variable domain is DAMVIQNPRYQVTQFGKPVTLSCSQTLNHNVMYWYQQKSSQAPKLLFHYYDKDFNNEADTPDNFQSRRPNTSFCFLDIRSPGLGDTAMYLCATRWDRGSDTQYFGPGTRLTVL.

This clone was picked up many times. CDR3 bases: TGTGCCAGCAGTAGGATTTACGAGCAGTACTTC. Encoded protein: CASSRIYEQYF. The chain employs TRBV28 and TRBJ2-7, with no clear D. This CDR3 has 11 residues. Germline V gives CDR1 MDHEN, CDR2 SYDVKM. Trimming removed 5 bases from V and 4 bases from J, with 6 bases in between. The entire variable domain, with the rest obtained from reference TRBV28 and TRBJ2-7, is as follows: DVKVTQSSRYLVKRTGEKVFLECVQDMDHENMFWYRQDPGLGLRLIYFSYDVKMKEKGDIPEGYSVSREKKERFSLILESASTNQTSMYLCASSRIYEQYFGPGTRLTVT.

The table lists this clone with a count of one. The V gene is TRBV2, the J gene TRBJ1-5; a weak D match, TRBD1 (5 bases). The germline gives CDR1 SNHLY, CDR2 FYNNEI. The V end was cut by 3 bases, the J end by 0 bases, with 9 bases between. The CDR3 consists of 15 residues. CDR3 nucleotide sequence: TGTGCCAGCAGTGAGGGGGGATATAGCAATCAGCCCCAGCATTTT. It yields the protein CASSEGGYSNQPQHF.

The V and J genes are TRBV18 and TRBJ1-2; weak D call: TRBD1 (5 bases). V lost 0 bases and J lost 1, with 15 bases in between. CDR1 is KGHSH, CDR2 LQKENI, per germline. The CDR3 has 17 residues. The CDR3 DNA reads TGTGCCAGCTCACCACCGTACGGGACCCGCAGTAACTATGGCTACACCTTC. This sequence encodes CASSPPYGTRSNYGYTF.

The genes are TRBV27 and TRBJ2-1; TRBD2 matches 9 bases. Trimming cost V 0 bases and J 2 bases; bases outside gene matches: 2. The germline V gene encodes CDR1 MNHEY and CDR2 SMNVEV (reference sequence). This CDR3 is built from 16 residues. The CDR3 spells CASSLSSGRTYNEQFF. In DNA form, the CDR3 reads TGTGCCAGCAGTTTATCAAGCGGGAGGACCTACAATGAGCAGTTCTTC.

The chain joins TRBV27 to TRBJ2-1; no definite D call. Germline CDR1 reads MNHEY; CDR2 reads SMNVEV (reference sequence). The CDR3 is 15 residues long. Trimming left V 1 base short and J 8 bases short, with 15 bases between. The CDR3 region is CASSLYETLLDEQFF. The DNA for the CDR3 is TGTGCCAGCAGTTTATATGAAACCCTCCTCGATGAGCAGTTCTTC.

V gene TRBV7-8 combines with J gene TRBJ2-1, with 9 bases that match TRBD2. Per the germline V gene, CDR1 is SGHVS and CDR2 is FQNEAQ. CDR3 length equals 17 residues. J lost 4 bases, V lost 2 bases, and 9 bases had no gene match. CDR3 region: CASSLSGGLEIYNEQFF. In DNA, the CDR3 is TGTGCCAGCAGCTTAAGCGGGGGGCTGGAAATTTACAATGAGCAGTTCTTC.

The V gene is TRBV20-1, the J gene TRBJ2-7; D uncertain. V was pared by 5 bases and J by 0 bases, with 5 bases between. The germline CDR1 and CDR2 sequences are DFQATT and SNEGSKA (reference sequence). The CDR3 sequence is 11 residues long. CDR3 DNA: TGCAGTGCTCGGGCCTCCTACGAGCAGTACTTC. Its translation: CSARASYEQYF.

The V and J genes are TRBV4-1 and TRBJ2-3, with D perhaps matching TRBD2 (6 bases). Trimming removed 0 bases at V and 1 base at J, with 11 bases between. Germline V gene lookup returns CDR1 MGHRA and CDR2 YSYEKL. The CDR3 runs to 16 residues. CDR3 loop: CASSQDRGIGTDTQYF. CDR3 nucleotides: TGCGCCAGCAGCCAAGATCGGGGGATCGGCACAGATACGCAGTATTTT.

Here the CDR3 DNA reads TGTGCCAGCAGCCCGGGACAGGAACACTACGAGCAGTACTTC. Translation: CASSPGQEHYEQYF. The chain has TRBV5-5 and TRBJ2-7; 8 nucleotides line up with TRBD1. The CDR3 consists of 14 residues. Germline V gene data show CDR1 as SGHKS and CDR2 as YYEKEE (reference sequence). J gave up 3 bases and V 4 bases, and 6 bases lay outside the gene matches.

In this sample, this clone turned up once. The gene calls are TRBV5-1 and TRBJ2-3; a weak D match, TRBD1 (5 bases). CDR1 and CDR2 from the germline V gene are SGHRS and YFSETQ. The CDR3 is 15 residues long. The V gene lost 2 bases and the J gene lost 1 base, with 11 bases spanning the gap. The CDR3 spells CASSLTGSRTDTQYF. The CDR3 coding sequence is TGCGCCAGCAGCTTAACAGGCTCGCGCACAGATACGCAGTATTTT. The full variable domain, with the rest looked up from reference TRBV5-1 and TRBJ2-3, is KAGVTQTPRYLIKTRGQQVTLSCSPISGHRSVSWYQQTPGQGLQFLFEYFSETQRNKGNFPGRFSGRQFSNSRSEMNVSTLELGDSALYLCASSLTGSRTDTQYFGPGTRLTVL.

For the CDR3, the DNA is TGTGCCACCAGCAGAGATTCCGGGGCATTTCCATATGGCTACACCTTC. This sequence encodes CATSRDSGAFPYGYTF. The V call is TRBV15, the J call TRBJ1-2; tentatively, D is TRBD1 (5 bases). This CDR3 region has 16 residues. The ends were cut back, 0 bases at V and 5 bases at J, with 16 bases in the middle. The germline V gene has CDR1 LNHNV and CDR2 YYDKDF (reference sequence).

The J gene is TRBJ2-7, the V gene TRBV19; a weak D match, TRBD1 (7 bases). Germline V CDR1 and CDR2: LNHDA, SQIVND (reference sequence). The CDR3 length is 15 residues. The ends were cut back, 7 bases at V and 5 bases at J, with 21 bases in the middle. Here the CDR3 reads CASTPVGGGEDEQYF. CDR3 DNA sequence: TGTGCCAGTACCCCCGTAGGGGGCGGGGAAGACGAGCAGTACTTC.